Listed below are T cell receptor beta chains from one sample, sequenced in a study of lymphopenia after photon versus proton radiotherapy. Assay used: immunoSEQ multiplex PCR; TCRdb lists only in-frame clones, some missing. The profile covers about 40,000 clones, with over 75% appearing a single time and around 2.7% taken by the ten largest. The input for sequencing was peripheral blood, taken from a patient treated with photon-based radiotherapy. These receptors originate from a man over 45 with gastric cancer. The CDR3 runs from the conserved cysteine through the conserved F or W. Not every row has a clone size; where given, it reads once, few, many or a size class.

TRBV2,-,CASFGLAGAYEQYF
TRBV7-6,-,CASSLPGGSGNTIYF
TRBV6-1,-,CASSEGGLDNQPQHF
TRBV15,-,CATSRDNPGRNQPQHF
TRBV5-1,-,CASSPGQGASSQPQHF
TRBV25-1,-,CASSELAGTYTDTQYF
TRBV5-1,once,CASSLGWGENTEAFF
TRBV27,-,CASSRQGGETQYF
TRBV28,-,CASSLGTGYYSNQPQHF
TRBV28,-,CASSPTGQGTKNIQYF
TRBV18,-,CASSPGSVQPQHF
TRBV9,-,CASSVRGDNTNTEAFF
TRBV10-1,once,CASSESGVAKDEQFF
TRBV19,few,CASSRRESNTEAFF
TRBV6-6,-,CASKGRAESYEQYF
TRBV14,-,CASSQTGTGNYGYTF
TRBV7-2,-,CASSLDQGAEKLFF
TRBV7-2,once,CASSSSGTPSYEQYF
TRBV7-2,-,CASSPGQWETQYF
TRBV5-4,-,CASSNRETLTGELFF
TRBV29-1,-,CSVEGTVNTEAFF
TRBV27,-,CASSLSKGQGSGYTF
TRBV7-9,-,CASSAYRETNEKLFF
TRBV18,-,CASSPDRGRTEAFF
TRBV29-1,once,CSVESSTNYGYTF
TRBV7-2,-,CASSSRTSGSGGTQYF